The 22 T cell receptor beta chains below were found in one sample sequenced in a study of T cells in localized non-small cell lung cancer. The repertoire was sequenced with immunoSEQ multiplex PCR; TCRdb's copy has only in-frame clones and lacks some. The data contain about 33,000 clones, just over 90% of them singletons. This specimen consisted of peripheral blood, obtained before any cancer treatment. The receptors shown here come from a female donor at least 60 years old with stage I lung adenocarcinoma.

The chain links TRBV19 to TRBJ2-3, with a tentative D call TRBD2 (6 bases). The CDR3 spans 15 residues. Trimming pared 6 bases from V and 3 bases from J, leaving 16 bases between. Germline CDR1 reads LNHDA; CDR2 reads SQIVND (reference sequence). CDR3 in DNA: TGTGCCAGTAGGACCGGGGGAGCGTGGACAGATACGCAGTATTTT. Its translation is CASRTGGAWTDTQYF.

The rearrangement links TRBV10-1 to TRBJ2-3, with D hard to call. This CDR3 is built from 12 residues. Trimming stripped 8 bases from V and 2 bases from J, with 8 bases between. Looked up from germline, CDR1 is WNHNN and CDR2 is SYGVQD (reference sequence). CDR3: CASQSPTDTQYF. The CDR3, as DNA: TGCGCCAGCCAAAGCCCCACAGATACGCAGTATTTT.

The chain is built from TRBV29-1 and TRBJ1-1; D possibly corresponds to TRBD1 (5 bases). Germline V gene lookup returns CDR1 SQVTM and CDR2 ANQGSEA. The CDR3 extends over 12 amino acids. Trimming removed 7 bases from V and 3 bases from J, with 12 bases in between. The CDR3 spells CSAAWGDTEAFF. CDR3 DNA sequence: TGCAGCGCCGCCTGGGGGGACACTGAAGCTTTCTTT.

This chain links TRBV9 with TRBJ1-2; TRBD1 might be the D (5 bases). Trimming left V 2 bases short and J 5 bases short, with 7 bases between. This CDR3 has 12 amino acids. Per the germline V gene, CDR1 is SGDLS and CDR2 is YYNGEE. CDR3 sequence (DNA): TGTGCCAGCAGCGTGACAGATTATGGCTACACCTTC. The encoded protein is CASSVTDYGYTF.

CDR3 region: CASSLRQGAGYEQYV. As DNA, the CDR3 is TGTGCCAGCAGCTTAAGACAGGGCGCCGGCTACGAGCAGTACGTC. This chain uses TRBV5-4 with TRBJ2-7, with 7 bases that match TRBD1. V lost 2 bases to trimming and J lost 3 bases; unmatched junction nucleotides: 8. The CDR3 is 15 amino acids. Germline CDR1 SGHNT, CDR2 YYREEE (reference sequence).

The rearrangement joins TRBV4-1 to TRBJ1-2, with 9 nucleotides matching TRBD1. V trimming: 3 bases; J trimming: 7 bases; junction bases outside the gene matches: 9. Germline V lookup: CDR1 MGHRA, CDR2 YSYEKL. The CDR3 contains 15 residues. In nucleotides, the CDR3 is TGCGCCAGCAGCCACCCGGACAGGGGCGATTTTGGCTACACCTTC. Its protein is CASSHPDRGDFGYTF.

The V gene is TRBV28, the J gene TRBJ2-6; D call uncertain. Germline assignment: CDR1 MDHEN and CDR2 SYDVKM. Between the trimmed V and J ends, which lost 7 bases and 0 bases, there was a span of 13 bases. The CDR3 has 16 amino acids. Here the CDR3 reads CASNMDGTSGANVLTF. The CDR3 bases are TGTGCCAGCAATATGGACGGAACCTCTGGGGCCAACGTCCTGACTTTC.

The rearrangement links TRBV5-6 to TRBJ2-7; D may be TRBD2 (6 bases). The CDR3 runs to 14 residues. With 3 bases removed from V and 2 bases from J, the gap between germline ends came to 12 bases. From germline, CDR1 is SGHDT and CDR2 YYEEEE. The CDR3: CASSSWEVAYEQYF. CDR3 DNA sequence: TGTGCCAGCAGCTCCTGGGAGGTTGCCTACGAGCAGTACTTC.

The chain links TRBV4-1 to TRBJ2-3, with 11 bases identical to TRBD2. Looked up from germline, CDR1 is MGHRA and CDR2 is YSYEKL. This CDR3 region has 17 residues. Germline trimming cut 1 base from V and 2 bases from J; bases unmatched to any gene: 5. CDR3 sequence (DNA): TGCGCCAGCAGCCAAGGACTAGCGGGGCGAATCACAGATACGCAGTATTTT. This codes for CASSQGLAGRITDTQYF.

The chain has TRBV13 and TRBJ1-2; D perhaps matches TRBD1 (6 bases). V lost 0 bases and J 7 bases, leaving 18 bases between the germline ends. Germline CDR1 is PRHDT and CDR2 is FYEKMQ (reference sequence). The CDR3 totals 16 residues. CDR3 in DNA: TGTGCCAGCAGCTTAGGGGGACATGACAGGAGCTCTGGCTACACCTTC. It translates to CASSLGGHDRSSGYTF.

CDR3 coding DNA: TGCGCCAGCAGCTTTAACGGGGAGGTGGCAGGTGGCTACACCTTC. Translation: CASSFNGEVAGGYTF. J is TRBJ1-2 and V is TRBV5-1; no firm D call. Per germline, CDR1 SGHRS and CDR2 YFSETQ. V lost 2 bases and J lost 7, with 18 bases in between. The CDR3 spans 15 residues.

V is TRBV4-1 and J is TRBJ1-5; the D gene is possibly TRBD1 (6 bases). The V and J ends lost 2 bases and 1 base respectively, with 21 bases between them. Germline CDR1 MGHRA, CDR2 YSYEKL. CDR3 length: 19 residues. CDR3 in DNA: TGCGCCAGCAGCCAATCATCCAGGGGTAGGGGGGACAGCAATCAGCCCCAGCATTTT. As protein: CASSQSSRGRGDSNQPQHF.

The chain carries TRBV2 and TRBJ2-2, with 7 positions matching TRBD1. The V segment lost 8 bases and the J segment 4 bases; nucleotides outside the gene matches: 7. This CDR3 contains 14 residues. CDR1 is SNHLY, CDR2 FYNNEI, per germline. CDR3 in DNA: TGTGCCAGCCTAGGGGGCCTAGGCACCGGGGAGCTGTTTTTT. It is translated as CASLGGLGTGELFF.

V usage is TRBV14 and J usage is TRBJ1-1; 7 bases map to TRBD1. Looked up from germline, CDR1 is SGHDN and CDR2 is FVKESK. The trim removed 4 bases at V and 1 base at J, leaving 3 bases unmatched. This CDR3 has 14 residues. This chain's CDR3 is CASSRDSWNTEAFF. The CDR3 region has the DNA TGTGCCAGCAGCCGGGACAGCTGGAACACTGAAGCTTTCTTT.

The chain is built from TRBV5-1 and TRBJ2-1, with 11 nucleotides matching TRBD2. Germline CDR1 and CDR2: SGHRS and YFSETQ. This CDR3 contains 15 residues. V lost 3 bases to trimming and J lost 8 bases; unmatched junction nucleotides: 7. The CDR3 loop reads CASSSEGLAVDEQFF. CDR3 DNA sequence: TGCGCCAGCAGCTCTGAGGGACTAGCGGTTGATGAGCAGTTCTTC.

The chain recombines TRBV27 with TRBJ2-5, with D perhaps matching TRBD1 (6 bases). The CDR3 loop spans 14 amino acids. With 4 bases removed from V and 4 bases from J, the gap between germline ends came to 13 bases. Germline lookup yields CDR1 MNHEY and CDR2 SMNVEV (reference sequence). Here the CDR3 DNA reads TGTGCCAGCAGTTCACAGGGCCTCAGAGAGACCCAGTACTTC. The encoded protein is CASSSQGLRETQYF.

The chain employs TRBV9 and TRBJ2-5, with D possibly matching TRBD2 (7 bases). The CDR3 sequence is 15 residues long. Germline loops: CDR1 SGDLS, CDR2 YYNGEE. The ends were cut back, 3 bases at V and 5 bases at J, with 17 bases in the middle. The CDR3 protein is CASSAGGPSWETQYF. The CDR3, as DNA: TGTGCCAGCAGCGCCGGGGGGCCCTCCTGGGAGACCCAGTACTTC. The complete variable domain, with remaining parts taken from reference TRBV9 and TRBJ2-5, reads DSGVTQTPKHLITATGQRVTLRCSPRSGDLSVYWYQQSLDQGLQFLIQYYNGEERAKGNILERFSAQQFPDLHSELNLSSLELGDSALYFCASSAGGPSWETQYFGPGTRLLVL.

This rearrangement joins TRBV28 to TRBJ1-5; D is uncertain. CDR1 MDHEN and CDR2 SYDVKM come from the germline V gene. Trimming stripped 1 base from V and 0 bases from J, with 1 base between. The CDR3 sequence is 13 residues long. The CDR3 nucleotides read TGTGCCAGCAGTTTATATAGCAATCAGCCCCAGCATTTT. As protein: CASSLYSNQPQHF.

J is TRBJ2-1 and V is TRBV15; tentative D call: TRBD2 (6 bases). CDR3 size: 16 residues. Germline V gives CDR1 LNHNV, CDR2 YYDKDF (reference sequence). V lost 8 bases and J 2 bases, leaving 19 bases between the germline ends. CDR3 bases: TGTGCCACCGTACCGGGCGGGGCGGGCCCCTACAATGAGCAGTTCTTC. It yields the protein CATVPGGAGPYNEQFF.

A single count supports this clone. CDR3 residues: CASSPRMGDEGEAFF. CDR3 in DNA: TGTGCCAGCTCACCAAGGATGGGGGACGAAGGTGAAGCTTTCTTT. This sequence joins TRBV18 and TRBJ1-1; D may be TRBD1 (5 bases). The CDR3 runs to 15 residues. V was trimmed by 2 bases and J by 7 bases, leaving 17 bases between them. Germline lookup yields CDR1 KGHSH and CDR2 LQKENI.

The chain links TRBV7-6 to TRBJ2-1, with TRBD2 as a possible D gene (5 bases). The germline CDR1 and CDR2 sequences are SGHVS and FNYEAQ. V lost 1 base to trimming and J lost 4 bases, with 8 bases between them. The CDR3 length is 14 residues. The CDR3 DNA follows: TGTGCCAGCAGCTTAGGGACTCTTTACAATGAGCAGTTCTTC. It translates to CASSLGTLYNEQFF.

V usage is TRBV6-5 and J usage is TRBJ1-5; D is undetermined. Trimming left V 2 bases short and J 0 bases short, with 5 bases between. The CDR3 runs 14 residues. Germline V gene data show CDR1 as MNHEY and CDR2 as SVGAGI. The CDR3 region has the DNA TGTGCCAGCAGTTACGTCGCTAGCAATCAGCCCCAGCATTTT. This translates into CASSYVASNQPQHF.